The 11 T cell receptor beta chains below come from one sample, sequenced in a study of cytomegalovirus exposure and HLA in healthy donors. Produced via immunoSEQ multiplex PCR; TCRdb's table is partial and in-frame only. The data show about 140,000 clones, roughly 87% seen once. Specimen: PBMCs. The receptors here all came from a young man in good health and CMV-seropositive.

The CDR3 sequence is CASSDYRGRGGYTF. The DNA of the CDR3 is TGTGCCAGCAGCGATTACAGGGGAAGGGGCGGCTACACCTTC. This chain links TRBV21-1 with TRBJ1-2; the DNA was not used to check the table's D call, TRBD1. TRBV21-1 is a known pseudogene. CDR3 length: 14 amino acids.

The J gene is TRBJ1-2, the V gene TRBV11-2, with D hard to call. The germline V gene encodes CDR1 SGHAT and CDR2 FQNNGV. V lost 1 base to trimming and J lost 2 bases, with 11 bases between them. This CDR3 has 15 residues. CDR3 DNA sequence: TGTGCCAGCAGCTTAGGGCACAGCAAGAACTATGGCTACACCTTC. Translating it yields CASSLGHSKNYGYTF.

The V and J genes are TRBV19 and TRBJ1-1; TRBD1 is a possible D gene (5 bases). The length of the CDR3 is 14 residues. Germline V gene sequence: CDR1 LNHDA, CDR2 SQIVND (reference sequence). V lost 7 bases and J 1 base, leaving 13 bases between the germline ends. The CDR3, as DNA: TGTGCCAGTAATATCGGCAGGGCGAACACTGAAGCTTTCTTT. This translates into CASNIGRANTEAFF.

This chain links TRBV6-1 with TRBJ2-1; 10 nucleotides align to TRBD1. Losses at the gene ends were 5 bases for V and 7 bases for J; bases not matched to a gene: 5. CDR1 and CDR2 from the germline V gene are MNHNS and SASEGT. The CDR3 extends over 14 amino acids. The CDR3 reads CASSFRDRGNEQFF. In DNA, the CDR3 is TGTGCCAGCAGTTTCCGGGACAGGGGAAATGAGCAGTTCTTC.

The chain carries TRBV9 and TRBJ1-1; D not certain. V was pared by 0 bases and J by 1 base, with 10 bases between. Germline V gene lookup returns CDR1 SGDLS and CDR2 YYNGEE. This CDR3 contains 15 residues. The CDR3 coding sequence is TGTGCCAGCAGCGTAGGCTCAGGAACGAACACTGAAGCTTTCTTT. Translated, it gives CASSVGSGTNTEAFF.

The chain joins TRBV5-4 to TRBJ2-5, with D perhaps matching TRBD1 (6 bases). Germline CDR1 and CDR2: SGHNT and YYREEE (reference sequence). V lost 4 bases to trimming and J lost 5 bases, with 12 bases between them. The CDR3 loop spans 13 amino acids. The CDR3 nucleotides read TGTGCCAGCAGCCCCCAGGGGACGGAGACCCAGTACTTC. This translates into CASSPQGTETQYF.

This chain uses TRBV7-2 with TRBJ2-1; D not certain. Trimming stripped 1 base from V and 5 bases from J, with 6 bases between. Germline CDR1 is SGHTA and CDR2 is FQGNSA. The CDR3 is 13 residues long. In nucleotides, the CDR3 is TGTGCCAGCAGCTTAGACACTAACAATGAGCAGTTCTTC. It codes for CASSLDTNNEQFF.

J is TRBJ2-3 and V is TRBV5-1; D is perhaps TRBD2 (6 bases). There are 15 residues in the CDR3. V was clipped by 0 bases and J by 3 bases, with 11 bases between them. Germline V lookup: CDR1 SGHRS, CDR2 YFSETQ. DNA for the CDR3: TGCGCCAGCAGCTTGGAGAGGGAGGCGACAGATACGCAGTATTTT. This sequence encodes CASSLEREATDTQYF. The variable domain in full, with the rest retrieved from reference TRBV5-1 and TRBJ2-3, is KAGVTQTPRYLIKTRGQQVTLSCSPISGHRSVSWYQQTPGQGLQFLFEYFSETQRNKGNFPGRFSGRQFSNSRSEMNVSTLELGDSALYLCASSLEREATDTQYFGPGTRLTVL.

The chain combines TRBV9 with TRBJ2-2; 9 nucleotides align to TRBD2. The trim removed 1 base at V and 7 bases at J, leaving 2 bases unmatched. In germline, CDR1 is SGDLS, CDR2 YYNGEE. The CDR3 extends over 14 amino acids. The CDR3 region has the DNA TGTGCCAGCAGCGTAAGGACTAGCGACGGGGAGCTGTTTTTT. It specifies CASSVRTSDGELFF.

This clone was detected once. This chain links TRBV9 with TRBJ1-1, with D possibly being TRBD1 (5 bases). The V gene's germline CDR1 is SGDLS and CDR2 YYNGEE. Trimming left V 4 bases short and J 1 base short, with 11 bases between. This CDR3 is built from 14 residues. For the CDR3, the DNA is TGTGCCAGCAGCTCCCCAAGGGGGAACACTGAAGCTTTCTTT. It specifies CASSSPRGNTEAFF.

The V and J genes are TRBV11-3 and TRBJ2-1; the D is unclear. CDR1 and CDR2 (germline): SGHNT, YENEEA. The CDR3 has 14 residues. Trimming left V 5 bases short and J 8 bases short, with 16 bases between. This CDR3 is CASSPFDSEDEQFF. The CDR3 DNA is TGTGCCAGCAGCCCATTCGATAGTGAGGATGAGCAGTTCTTC.